Shown below are 3 T cell receptor beta chains from a single sample sequenced in a study of T-cell memory formation after mild COVID-19. Using its own MiXCR run on the 5' RACE reads, TCRdb lists one record per CDR3 protein. The top ten clones hold 20% to 25% of a sample with roughly 400,000 distinct CDR3 sequences, over 15% of them seen once. Sequenced: PBMCs or a T cell subset sorted from them (not recorded which). The receptor source for this set is a man between 18 and 29 years old who had mild COVID-19 (a few samples of this study predate the infection). Cell type and time point are not known.

This clonotype was detected a few times. V is TRBV7-9 and J is TRBJ1-6; maybe TRBD1 (5 bases). The CDR3 length is 14 residues. V lost 3 bases and J lost 7, with 10 bases in between. Germline V gene lookup returns CDR1 SEHNR and CDR2 FQNEAQ (reference sequence). CDR3 sequence reads: CASSLGRANSPLHF. In DNA form, the CDR3 reads TGTGCCAGCAGCTTGGGACGGGCAAATTCACCCCTCCACTTT.

This clonotype has more than one count but fewer than ten. The rearrangement uses TRBV4-3 and TRBJ1-5, with D unclear. The V and J ends lost 1 base and 7 bases respectively, with 14 bases between them. Germline-derived CDR1 and CDR2 are LGHNA and YSLEER. The CDR3 loop spans 15 amino acids. Here the CDR3 reads CASSQALKGRQPQHF. The CDR3 region has the DNA TGCGCCAGCAGCCAAGCTCTTAAGGGTCGGCAGCCCCAGCATTTT.

This clonotype was observed a few times. V gene TRBV19 combines with J gene TRBJ2-1; no definite D call. Germline values: CDR1 LNHDA, CDR2 SQIVND (reference sequence). The CDR3 contains 15 residues. Trimming took 7 bases from V and 1 from J, leaving 14 bases between them. This CDR3 reads CASIITHGSYNEQFF. CDR3 bases: TGTGCCAGTATCATTACCCACGGGTCCTACAATGAGCAGTTCTTC.